The following is a T cell receptor beta chain sequence with its context. This CDR3 comprises 14 residues. The germline V gene encodes CDR1 KGHSH and CDR2 LQKENI. V was cut by 1 base and J by 1 base, with 5 bases left in between. The source of the sample is a study of shared clonotypes between healthy human individuals. Donors comprised only Caucasian adults living in Nashville, Tennessee. Only in-frame clones appear in the TCRdb table, and some are missing; sequencing was by immunoSEQ multiplex PCR. Of 1,100,000 or so clones listed, approximately 80% were seen once; the top ten hold 0.5% to 0.6%. Source material: memory CD4+ T cells from PBMCs. Regarding subset: CD45RA-negative fraction. The clonotype comes from a man younger than 30 in good health. Some clones in this sample may be carry-over from other donors' samples. This chain joins TRBV18 and TRBJ2-1; D unresolved. CDR3: CASSPQRSYNEQFF. CDR3 DNA sequence: TGTGCCAGCTCACCACAAAGGTCCTACAATGAGCAGTTCTTC.